The 10 T cell receptor beta chains in this list originate from one sample, sequenced in a study of blood T cell repertoires in COVID-19 (TCRdb year 2020). Library prep was done by the immunoSEQ multiplex PCR assay. What TCRdb holds here is the immuneACCESS table cut down to in-frame rearrangements. Part of the clones is not present; checked against another copy, under half of the missing clones reflect an unresolved V gene, and the others are unexplained. For this sample the table gives some 180,000 clones, of which 75% to 80% were detected only once. The ten most abundant clones make up 8.6% of the sample. Sequenced sample: peripheral blood. These receptors all stem from a woman aged 50 to 60 with active or convalescent COVID-19.

The chain recombines TRBV7-6 with TRBJ1-1, with D maybe TRBD1 (5 bases). The CDR3 is 14 amino acids. CDR1 and CDR2 from the germline V gene are SGHVS and FNYEAQ. Between the trimmed V and J ends, which lost 4 bases and 0 bases, there was a span of 9 bases. This CDR3 is CASSSDSLNTEAFF. The CDR3 nucleotides read TGTGCCAGCAGCTCCGACAGCTTGAACACTGAAGCTTTCTTT.

The V gene is TRBV2, the J gene TRBJ2-1; D possibly corresponds to TRBD1 (6 bases). Deletions cut 6 bases from V and 9 bases from J, with 15 bases between. The CDR3 loop spans 13 amino acids. CDR1 is SNHLY, CDR2 FYNNEI, per germline. The CDR3 reads CASRLGTRGEQFF. In nucleotides, the CDR3 is TGTGCCAGCAGACTTGGGACAAGGGGTGAGCAGTTCTTC.

The chain has TRBV4-3 and TRBJ2-7; D perhaps matches TRBD1 (6 bases). CDR1 and CDR2 (germline): LGHNA, YSLEER. The CDR3 is made up of 17 amino acids. The ends were cut back, 0 bases at V and 7 bases at J, with 22 bases in the middle. The CDR3 DNA follows: TGCGCCAGCAGCCAAGATCGTGGGGCAGGGGCAAAGCGGGAGCAGTACTTC. It translates to CASSQDRGAGAKREQYF.

This clone was observed a single time. The V and J genes are TRBV19 and TRBJ2-5; 10 nucleotides align to TRBD2. The J segment lost 3 bases and the V segment lost 6 bases, leaving 7 bases of the junction unmatched. The CDR3 loop spans 15 amino acids. CDR1 is LNHDA and CDR2 is SQIVND in the germline V gene (reference sequence). The CDR3 sequence: CASSTSGVREETQYF. The CDR3 region has the DNA TGTGCCAGTAGCACTAGCGGGGTCCGGGAAGAGACCCAGTACTTC.

The sample holds a few counts of this clone. The V and J genes are TRBV11-3 and TRBJ1-1; weak D call: TRBD1 (6 bases). The CDR3 covers 13 residues. V shed 4 bases and J shed 5 bases, with 11 bases lying between them. In germline, CDR1 is SGHNT, CDR2 YENEEA. The CDR3 protein is CASSSTGSTEAFF. DNA of the CDR3: TGTGCCAGCAGCTCCACAGGGTCGACTGAAGCTTTCTTT.

This clone was detected only once. This chain uses TRBV9 with TRBJ1-2; D is perhaps TRBD1 (6 bases). Trimming removed 3 bases at V and 3 bases at J, with 9 bases between. Germline CDR1 and CDR2: SGDLS and YYNGEE. This CDR3 is built from 13 residues. Here the CDR3 reads CASSAGQYYGYTF. As DNA, the CDR3 is TGTGCCAGCAGCGCTGGACAGTACTATGGCTACACCTTC.

This chain uses TRBV5-6 with TRBJ1-5; maybe TRBD1 (5 bases). The CDR3 runs 13 residues. From germline, CDR1 is SGHDT and CDR2 YYEEEE. The V gene lost 3 bases and the J gene lost 11 bases, with 15 bases spanning the gap. This CDR3 is CASSSTGVSAQHF. DNA for the CDR3: TGTGCCAGCAGCTCTACGGGGGTGTCGGCCCAGCATTTT.

The chain joins TRBV27 to TRBJ2-7; maybe TRBD1 (6 bases). The germline V gene encodes CDR1 MNHEY and CDR2 SMNVEV (reference sequence). The V end was cut by 5 bases, the J end by 1 base, with 9 bases between. This CDR3 comprises 13 residues. In DNA form, the CDR3 reads TGTGCCAGCAGTCACAGGGAATCCTACGAGCAGTACTTC. Protein: CASSHRESYEQYF.

The V and J genes are TRBV6-4 and TRBJ1-2; possible D gene TRBD1, 6 bases. CDR1 and CDR2 (germline): MRHNA, SNTAGT. Trimming stripped 4 bases from V and 6 bases from J, with 12 bases between. The CDR3 contains 13 residues. In DNA, the CDR3 is TGTGCCAGCAGTGTTGAACAGGGAAATGGCTACACCTTC. Translated, it gives CASSVEQGNGYTF.

This clone was picked up one time. The CDR3 DNA reads as TGTGCCAGCGGGGCAGGGATGAACACTGAAGCTTTCTTT. Translating it yields CASGAGMNTEAFF. The V and J genes are TRBV6-6 and TRBJ1-1; tentative D call: TRBD1 (5 bases). This CDR3 has 13 amino acids. The germline gives CDR1 MNHNY, CDR2 SVGAGI (reference sequence). Trimming left V 8 bases short and J 0 bases short, with 10 bases between.